The entry that follows covers one TCR beta chain sequence. The antigen is unknown. CDR1 is KGHSH, CDR2 LQKENI, per germline. The CDR3 covers 13 residues. V was trimmed by 4 bases and J by 7 bases, leaving 11 bases between them. The sample originates from a study of radiotherapy plus CTLA-4 blockade in lung cancer. Overall study context: Disease control reached approximately 30%, with objective responses in 15% to 20%. General study results and limits: Response, reportedly, was best predicted by interferon-beta along with early blood T cell clone dynamics.

Here immunoSEQ multiplex PCR was the method, and the copy in TCRdb shows in-frame clones only, minus some. The data show 70,000 to 90,000 clones, around nine tenths seen once. Treatment of patients with chemo-refractory metastatic non-small-cell lung cancer consisted of focal radiation plus CTLA-4 blockade with ipilimumab. This chain uses TRBV18 with TRBJ2-1; D perhaps matches TRBD2 (5 bases). Specimen: peripheral blood, collected from a patient treated with radiotherapy plus ipilimumab. This receptor was taken from a human donor with non-small cell lung cancer who had stable disease on radiotherapy plus ipilimumab. The chain's CDR3 is CASSRTSMNEQFF. CDR3 DNA: TGTGCCAGCTCACGGACTTCCATGAATGAGCAGTTCTTC.